These T cell receptor beta chains were read from a single sample in a study of blood T cell repertoires in COVID-19. Profiled with immunoSEQ multiplex PCR; TCRdb holds only in-frame clones, not every one. The sample shows under 300,000 clones, approximately 86% of them seen only once. The sample was PBMCs or T cells enriched from blood (not recorded which). These receptors originate from a woman in her thirties with acute COVID-19. Each CDR3 is given with its conserved first and last residue. D genes are given only for firm matches. Clone size appears in some rows only: once, few, many, or a class for an expanded clone.

abundance | j_gene | d_gene | v_gene | CDR3aa | CDR3nt
- | TRBJ1-5 | - | TRBV28 | CASSPLNQPQHF | TGTGCCAGCAGTCCCCTAAATCAGCCCCAGCATTTT
- | TRBJ1-1 | - | TRBV27 | CASSFIGGYNEAFF | TGTGCCAGCAGTTTCATCGGAGGATATAATGAAGCTTTCTTT
- | TRBJ1-1 | TRBD1 | TRBV29-1 | CSVVYRGPLVNTEAFF | TGCAGCGTTGTATACAGGGGCCCACTTGTGAACACTGAAGCTTTCTTT
- | TRBJ1-1 | - | TRBV4-1 | CASSQEPEGLTEAFF | TGCGCCAGCAGCCAAGAGCCAGAGGGCCTCACTGAAGCTTTCTTT
once | TRBJ2-1 | TRBD2 | TRBV11-2 | CASSLGALAVDNEQFF | TGTGCCAGCAGCTTAGGGGCACTAGCGGTTGACAATGAGCAGTTCTTC
- | TRBJ1-1 | - | TRBV6-5 | CASSPQVRNTEAFF | TGTGCCAGCAGTCCACAGGTGAGAAACACTGAAGCTTTCTTT
- | TRBJ1-4 | - | TRBV27 | CASSFRPGGTNEKLFF | TGTGCCAGCAGTTTCCGCCCGGGGGGAACTAATGAAAAACTGTTTTTT
- | TRBJ2-1 | TRBD2 | TRBV14 | CASSEGVGLAYEQFF | TGTGCCAGCAGCGAAGGGGTGGGACTAGCCTATGAGCAGTTCTTC
- | TRBJ2-2 | TRBD1 | TRBV7-2 | CASSLAGTANTGELFF | TGTGCCAGCAGCTTAGCGGGGACAGCGAACACCGGGGAGCTGTTTTTT
- | TRBJ2-3 | TRBD2 | TRBV7-9 | CASSRLGLAEDTQYF | TGTGCCAGCAGCCGCTTGGGACTAGCCGAAGATACGCAGTATTTT
- | TRBJ1-2 | - | TRBV27 | CASSMRGAIPYGYTF | TGTGCCAGCAGTATGCGGGGGGCTATTCCCTATGGCTACACCTTC
- | TRBJ1-2 | - | TRBV19 | CASKGGLNYGYTF | TGTGCCAGCAAAGGAGGACTCAACTATGGCTACACCTTC
few | TRBJ1-2 | - | TRBV7-9 | CASSFLPAGNYGYTF | TGTGCCAGCAGCTTCCTTCCCGCAGGAAACTATGGCTACACCTTC
- | TRBJ2-7 | TRBD1 | TRBV7-2 | CASSLRTGYEQYF | TGTGCCAGCAGCCTGAGGACAGGCTACGAGCAGTACTTC
once | TRBJ2-1 | TRBD2 | TRBV7-9 | CASSLMASGGAGSYNEQFF | TGTGCCAGCAGCTTAATGGCTAGCGGGGGGGCTGGCTCCTACAATGAGCAGTTCTTC
- | TRBJ2-3 | - | TRBV7-2 | CASSFGQILTDTQYF | TGTGCCAGCAGCTTCGGACAGATACTCACAGATACGCAGTATTTT
- | TRBJ2-5 | - | TRBV3-1/TRBV3-2 | CASSHEQGLWETQYF | TGTGCCAGCAGCCATGAACAGGGTCTTTGGGAGACCCAGTACTTC
- | TRBJ1-1 | TRBD1 | TRBV14 | CASSHRGQGNTEAFF | TGTGCCAGCAGCCATAGGGGACAGGGAAACACTGAAGCTTTCTTT
- | TRBJ2-3 | - | TRBV10-3 | CAISDRGADTQYF | TGTGCCATCAGTGACAGGGGCGCAGATACGCAGTATTTT
- | TRBJ2-3 | TRBD1 | TRBV7-6 | CASSLRPRQGITDTQYF | TGTGCCAGCAGCTTACGTCCCCGACAGGGGATCACAGATACGCAGTATTTT